The entry that follows covers one T cell receptor beta chain sequence. Its target is not known. This CDR3 has 15 amino acids. The ends were cut back, 0 bases at V and 2 bases at J, with 11 bases in the middle. CDR1 and CDR2 from the germline V gene are LNHNV and YYDKDF (reference sequence). The data are from a study of CD8 T cells in ankylosing spondylitis. Study results and caveats: Disease-associated clones were reportedly significantly overrepresented in matched ankylosing spondylitis synovial fluid. Apparently characteristic of ankylosing spondylitis blood was a TCR beta motif (about eight highly homologous variants).

MiXCR was run by TCRdb on the 5' RACE reads, yielding one entry per CDR3 protein. The sample includes 290,000 or so distinct CDR3 sequences, more than 20% of them seen just once. Sequencing input: blood, either unsorted or a sorted T cell fraction (not recorded which). The clonotype originates from a female donor with ankylosing spondylitis or in good health (not recorded which). This sequence joins TRBV15 and TRBJ2-7; D uncertain. The CDR3 region is CATSRDPTTTYEQYF. The CDR3 coding sequence is TGTGCCACCAGCAGAGATCCAACTACGACCTACGAGCAGTACTTC.